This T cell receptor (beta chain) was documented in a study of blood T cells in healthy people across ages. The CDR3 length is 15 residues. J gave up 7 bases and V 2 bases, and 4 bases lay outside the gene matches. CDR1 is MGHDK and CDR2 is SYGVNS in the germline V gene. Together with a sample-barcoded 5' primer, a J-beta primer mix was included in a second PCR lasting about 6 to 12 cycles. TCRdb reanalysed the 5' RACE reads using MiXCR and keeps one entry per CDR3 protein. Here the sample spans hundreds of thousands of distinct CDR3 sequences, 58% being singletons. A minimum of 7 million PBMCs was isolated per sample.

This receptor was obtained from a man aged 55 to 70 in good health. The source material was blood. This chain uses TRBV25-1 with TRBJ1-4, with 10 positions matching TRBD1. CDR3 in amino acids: CASSERQGAGEKLFF. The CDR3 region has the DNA TGTGCCAGCAGTGAAAGACAGGGGGCGGGTGAAAAACTGTTTTTT. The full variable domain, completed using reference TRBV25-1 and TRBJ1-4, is EADIYQTPRYLVIGTGKKITLECSQTMGHDKMYWYQQDPGMELHLIHYSYGVNSTEKGDLSSESTVSRIRTEHFPLTLESARPSHTSQYLCASSERQGAGEKLFFGSGTQLSVL.